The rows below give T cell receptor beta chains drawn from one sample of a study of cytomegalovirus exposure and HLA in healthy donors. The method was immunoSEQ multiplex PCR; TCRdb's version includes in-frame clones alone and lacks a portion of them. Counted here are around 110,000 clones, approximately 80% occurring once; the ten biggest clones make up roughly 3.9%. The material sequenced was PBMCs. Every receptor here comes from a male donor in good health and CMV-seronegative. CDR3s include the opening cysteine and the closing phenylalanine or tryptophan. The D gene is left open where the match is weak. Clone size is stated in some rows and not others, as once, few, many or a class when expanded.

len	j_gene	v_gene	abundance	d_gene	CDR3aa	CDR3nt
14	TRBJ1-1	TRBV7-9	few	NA	CASRQTDMNTEAFF	TGTGCCAGCAGACAGACAGATATGAACACTGAAGCTTTCTTT
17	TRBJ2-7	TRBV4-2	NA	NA	CASSQKGQDTQTYEQYF	TGTGCCAGCAGCCAAAAGGGGCAGGACACCCAGACCTACGAGCAGTACTTC
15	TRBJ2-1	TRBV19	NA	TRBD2	CASSRREGRYNEQFF	TGTGCCAGTAGTAGGCGGGAGGGCCGCTACAATGAGCAGTTCTTC
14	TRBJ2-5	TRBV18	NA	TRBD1	CASTTNRGGETQYF	TGTGCCAGCACGACTAACAGGGGTGGGGAGACCCAGTACTTC
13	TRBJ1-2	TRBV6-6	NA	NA	CASSYVDTHGYTF	TGTGCCAGCAGTTATGTCGACACCCATGGCTACACCTTC
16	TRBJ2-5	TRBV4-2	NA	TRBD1	CASSQMPRQGQETQYF	TGTGCCAGCAGCCAAATGCCGAGACAGGGCCAAGAGACCCAGTACTTC
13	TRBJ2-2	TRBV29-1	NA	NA	CSVDRLNTGELFF	TGCAGCGTTGACAGGCTGAACACCGGGGAGCTGTTTTTT
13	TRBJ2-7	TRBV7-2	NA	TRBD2	CASRTGGGYEQYF	TGTGCCAGCAGGACCGGGGGGGGCTACGAGCAGTACTTC
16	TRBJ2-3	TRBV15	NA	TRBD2	CATSRGAGGIPDTQYF	TGTGCCACCAGCAGAGGAGCGGGAGGGATTCCAGATACGCAGTATTTT
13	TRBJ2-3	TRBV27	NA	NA	CASSLIVSDTQYF	TGTGCCAGCAGTCTTATAGTTTCCGATACGCAGTATTTT
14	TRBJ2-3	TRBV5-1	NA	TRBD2	CASRAGDRTDTQYF	TGCGCCAGCAGGGCGGGAGATCGCACAGATACGCAGTATTTT
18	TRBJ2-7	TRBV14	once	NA	CASSQAIDRDWGLNEQYF	TGTGCCAGCAGCCAAGCCATAGACCGGGACTGGGGTCTGAACGAGCAGTACTTC
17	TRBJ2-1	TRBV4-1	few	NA	CASSQDYGSSSYNEQFF	TGCGCCAGCAGCCAAGATTACGGTTCTAGCTCCTACAATGAGCAGTTCTTC